A single sample is the source of the 26 T cell receptor beta chains below, sequenced in a study of regulatory T cells. Antigens for these TCRs are unknown. The PCR used 52 TRBV and 13 TRBJ primers. Sequencing used immunoSEQ multiplex PCR; TCRdb keeps in-frame clones, though not all of them. The sample contains about 35,000 clones, 89% of which appear only once. Findings and caveats of the study: In CD3G-deficient patients, conventional CD4+ T cells were enriched for hydrophobic CDR3 residues at positions 6 and 7.

Sequences were obtained from conventional CD4+ T cells sorted from blood. The receptors originated from a person under 35 with CD3G deficiency.

This chain connects TRBV28 to TRBJ2-7; D assignment may be TRBD1 or TRBD2 (5 bases each). CDR3 length: 14 residues. Germline CDR1 reads MDHEN; CDR2 reads SYDVKM. The germline V and J ends were trimmed by 4 bases and 5 bases, with 15 bases remaining between them. In DNA, the CDR3 is TGTGCCAGCAGTTCCCCCAGCTGGGGGAACGAGCAGTACTTC. It yields the protein CASSSPSWGNEQYF.

This sequence joins TRBV6-6 and TRBJ2-5; 9 bases fit TRBD1. The CDR3 is made up of 14 amino acids. CDR1 is MNHNY, CDR2 SVGAGI, per germline (reference sequence). Trimming cost V 5 bases and J 4 bases; bases outside gene matches: 5. CDR3 sequence: CASSTGQGGETQYF. The DNA for the CDR3 is TGTGCCAGCAGTACGGGACAGGGAGGAGAGACCCAGTACTTC.

The rearrangement joins TRBV7-2 to TRBJ1-1, with D perhaps TRBD1 (5 bases). This CDR3 contains 15 residues. V was cut by 4 bases and J by 0 bases, with 12 bases left in between. CDR1 and CDR2 (germline): SGHTA, FQGNSA. CDR3 protein: CASSSGIRVNTEAFF. The CDR3 DNA reads TGTGCCAGCAGCTCAGGGATAAGGGTGAACACTGAAGCTTTCTTT.

V usage is TRBV7-2 and J usage is TRBJ2-1; a possible D gene is TRBD2 (5 bases). Germline V gene lookup returns CDR1 SGHTA and CDR2 FQGNSA. Between the trimmed V and J ends, which lost 8 bases and 9 bases, there was a span of 20 bases. The CDR3 loop spans 14 amino acids. The CDR3 spells CASSPGPGRGEQFF. In DNA form, the CDR3 reads TGTGCCAGCTCTCCGGGCCCAGGTCGGGGTGAGCAGTTCTTC.

The V call is TRBV5-1, the J call TRBJ2-2; D possibly corresponds to TRBD2 (6 bases). This CDR3 region has 17 residues. Per germline, CDR1 SGHRS and CDR2 YFSETQ. V was pared by 0 bases and J by 4 bases, with 16 bases between. In DNA form, the CDR3 reads TGCGCCAGCAGCTTGGGATACGGGAGAGGCGGCACCGGGGAGCTGTTTTTT. Amino acid sequence: CASSLGYGRGGTGELFF.

The rearrangement joins TRBV11-2 to TRBJ2-3; TRBD1 matches 8 bases. The CDR3 extends over 16 amino acids. V trimming: 5 bases; J trimming: 0 bases; junction bases outside the gene matches: 7. Germline assignment: CDR1 SGHAT and CDR2 FQNNGV. The CDR3 DNA is TGTGCCAGCAGCCAGGGACAGGCGTGGAGCACAGATACGCAGTATTTT. The encoded protein is CASSQGQAWSTDTQYF.

The chain combines TRBV18 with TRBJ2-2; D ambiguous. The V end lost 1 base, the J end lost 5 bases, and 20 bases lay between the germline ends. This CDR3 has 18 amino acids. Germline lookup yields CDR1 KGHSH and CDR2 LQKENI. The CDR3 coding sequence is TGTGCCAGCTCACCACTGCCGTCCGCCCCCCCCGAGACCGGGGAGCTGTTTTTT. Its protein product is CASSPLPSAPPETGELFF.

This chain links TRBV28 with TRBJ2-6, with D tentatively TRBD2 (6 bases). CDR1 and CDR2 (germline): MDHEN, SYDVKM. Between the trimmed V and J ends, which lost 4 bases and 6 bases, there was a span of 10 bases. The CDR3 loop spans 14 amino acids. The CDR3 nucleotides are TGTGCCAGCAGTTCGCCGGGAGTGGCCAACGTCCTGACTTTC. The encoded protein is CASSSPGVANVLTF.

V usage is TRBV7-9 and J usage is TRBJ2-1; TRBD2 agrees at 15 bases. Trimming cost V 0 bases and J 6 bases; bases outside gene matches: 9. This CDR3 spans 19 amino acids. CDR1 and CDR2 (germline): SEHNR, FQNEAQ (reference sequence). CDR3 region: CASSLARGGLAGGLNEQFF. CDR3 in DNA: TGTGCCAGCAGCTTAGCGCGAGGAGGACTAGCGGGAGGGCTCAATGAGCAGTTCTTC.

The chain joins TRBV19 to TRBJ1-2, with TRBD1 matching over 12 bases. Per the germline V gene, CDR1 is LNHDA and CDR2 is SQIVND (reference sequence). The V gene end was trimmed by 6 bases and the J gene end by 5 bases; junction bases not matched to a gene: 4. The CDR3 extends over 14 amino acids. CDR3 region: CASSRDRGRYGYTF. CDR3 DNA sequence: TGTGCCAGTAGCCGGGACAGGGGGCGGTATGGCTACACCTTC.

The rearrangement joins TRBV5-1 to TRBJ2-5, with a weak D call TRBD1 (6 bases). From germline, CDR1 is SGHRS and CDR2 YFSETQ. V was pared by 4 bases and J by 0 bases, with 7 bases between. The CDR3 is 13 residues long. The CDR3 reads CASSQGYQETQYF. The CDR3 coding sequence is TGCGCCAGCAGCCAGGGGTACCAAGAGACCCAGTACTTC.

The chain carries TRBV28 and TRBJ1-1; D not certain. Trimming took 6 bases from V and 4 from J, leaving 9 bases between them. The CDR3 totals 12 residues. Germline V gene lookup returns CDR1 MDHEN and CDR2 SYDVKM. This chain's CDR3 is CASSTQGTEAFF. The CDR3 DNA sequence: TGTGCCAGCAGCACACAAGGCACTGAAGCTTTCTTT.

V gene TRBV10-3 combines with J gene TRBJ2-1, with D unresolved. The length of the CDR3 is 13 residues. Germline lookup yields CDR1 ENHRY and CDR2 SYGVKD. Trimming left V 2 bases short and J 5 bases short, with 7 bases between. The CDR3 loop reads CAISEARDNEQFF. In nucleotides, the CDR3 is TGTGCCATCAGTGAGGCCCGTGACAATGAGCAGTTCTTC.

V is TRBV11-3 and J is TRBJ2-6; D call uncertain. This CDR3 has 15 residues. Germline CDR1 SGHNT, CDR2 YENEEA. Trimming pared 4 bases from V and 0 bases from J, leaving 7 bases between. CDR3 sequence reads: CASSSVGSGANVLTF. The CDR3, as DNA: TGTGCCAGCAGCTCCGTGGGCTCTGGGGCCAACGTCCTGACTTTC.

The V call is TRBV7-2, the J call TRBJ2-7, with 9 bases identical to TRBD1. V shed 5 bases, J shed 3 bases, and the junction held 8 bases outside the gene matches. The CDR3 consists of 15 residues. The V gene's germline CDR1 is SGHTA and CDR2 FQGNSA. The CDR3 bases are TGTGCCAGCAGCCATAGAGTGGGACAGGGCTACGAGCAGTACTTC. It is translated as CASSHRVGQGYEQYF.

This chain links TRBV6-1 with TRBJ2-7, with D possibly being TRBD2 (6 bases). The CDR3 has 14 amino acids. V lost 6 bases, J lost 1 base, and 13 bases lay in between. CDR1 and CDR2 from the germline V gene are MNHNS and SASEGT. The CDR3 nucleotides read TGTGCCAGCAGGCCGGCGGGGTCTTCCTACGAGCAGTACTTC. This sequence encodes CASRPAGSSYEQYF.

The chain is built from TRBV28 and TRBJ2-1, with 10 bases lining up with TRBD2. CDR1 is MDHEN, CDR2 SYDVKM, per germline. Trimming at V came to 5 bases and at J to 10 bases, leaving 2 bases not matched to a gene. The CDR3 has 12 residues. The chain's CDR3 is CASSGSGGEQFF. CDR3 sequence (DNA): TGTGCCAGCAGTGGTAGCGGGGGGGAGCAGTTCTTC. Looking up the rest from reference TRBV28 and TRBJ2-1 gives the full variable domain: DVKVTQSSRYLVKRTGEKVFLECVQDMDHENMFWYRQDPGLGLRLIYFSYDVKMKEKGDIPEGYSVSREKKERFSLILESASTNQTSMYLCASSGSGGEQFFGPGTRLTVL.

V gene TRBV5-1 combines with J gene TRBJ2-1; D gene uncertain. V was cut by 0 bases and J by 2 bases, with 9 bases left in between. This CDR3 region has 15 residues. Germline V gene data show CDR1 as SGHRS and CDR2 as YFSETQ. The CDR3 DNA reads TGCGCCAGCAGCTTGGAAGGGATCCCCTACAATGAGCAGTTCTTC. It specifies CASSLEGIPYNEQFF. Together with reference TRBV5-1 and TRBJ2-1, the CDR3 gives the full variable domain: KAGVTQTPRYLIKTRGQQVTLSCSPISGHRSVSWYQQTPGQGLQFLFEYFSETQRNKGNFPGRFSGRQFSNSRSEMNVSTLELGDSALYLCASSLEGIPYNEQFFGPGTRLTVL.

The chain combines TRBV7-9 with TRBJ2-6; 7 nucleotides line up with TRBD1. The trim removed 4 bases at V and 4 bases at J, leaving 7 bases unmatched. This CDR3 has 16 residues. Germline CDR1 reads SEHNR; CDR2 reads FQNEAQ (reference sequence). DNA for the CDR3: TGTGCCAGCAGCTCCGAGGACAGGAACGGGGCCAACGTCCTGACTTTC. Translating it yields CASSSEDRNGANVLTF.

The V and J genes are TRBV28 and TRBJ2-5; tentative D call: TRBD1 (8 bases). This CDR3 has 14 amino acids. Trimming shortened V by 5 bases and J by 4 bases, and 14 bases separated the two germline ends. The germline V gene has CDR1 MDHEN and CDR2 SYDVKM. CDR3 sequence reads: CASSVHRGGETQYF. The CDR3 DNA is TGTGCCAGCAGTGTCCACAGGGGGGGAGAGACCCAGTACTTC.

This clone was seen a few times. This sequence joins TRBV19 and TRBJ2-6; 8 bases are a match to TRBD1. This CDR3 is built from 18 residues. The junction had 11 bases not matched to a gene; V was cut back by 7 bases and J by 0 bases. Per germline, CDR1 LNHDA and CDR2 SQIVND (reference sequence). The DNA of the CDR3 is TGTGCCAGTAAGAGGACAGGGTCACTAAACTCTGGGGCCAACGTCCTGACTTTC. Translating gives CASKRTGSLNSGANVLTF.

This clone was counted a few times. The V call is TRBV5-1, the J call TRBJ2-3; 9 bases map to TRBD1. Unmatched junction bases numbered 5, after V lost 4 bases and J lost 2 bases. The germline CDR1 and CDR2 sequences are SGHRS and YFSETQ. The CDR3 has 15 residues. CDR3 region: CASSDGQGPTDTQYF. In DNA, the CDR3 is TGCGCCAGCAGCGACGGACAGGGGCCCACAGATACGCAGTATTTT.

This chain uses TRBV10-3 with TRBJ2-3; 12 bases fit TRBD2. CDR1 ENHRY and CDR2 SYGVKD come from the germline V gene. The V gene end was trimmed by 4 bases and the J gene end by 3 bases; junction bases not matched to a gene: 11. This CDR3 has 18 amino acids. The chain's CDR3 is CAISATRKTSGRTDTQYF. CDR3 sequence (DNA): TGTGCCATCAGTGCAACGAGAAAGACTAGCGGGAGAACAGATACGCAGTATTTT.

Concerning this clone itself: Other DNA sequences in the sample encode the same CDR3. V is TRBV10-3 and J is TRBJ2-7, with D possibly being TRBD2 (5 bases). Germline V CDR1 and CDR2: ENHRY, SYGVKD. V was cut by 2 bases and J by 4 bases, with 6 bases left in between. The CDR3 sequence is 12 residues long. As DNA, the CDR3 is TGTGCCATCAGTGAGAGCGGTTACGAGCAGTACTTC. Protein: CAISESGYEQYF.

V gene TRBV21-1 combines with J gene TRBJ2-1; the table's D call TRBD2 went unverified against the DNA. TRBV21-1 counts as a pseudogene. The CDR3 length is 14 residues. The CDR3 coding sequence is TGTGCCAGCAGCTCCCGACCCGGGGACAATGAGCAGTTCTTC. Translated, it gives CASSSRPGDNEQFF.

The genes are TRBV7-2 and TRBJ2-6, with a tentative D call TRBD1 (6 bases). The CDR3 runs to 17 residues. Germline lookup yields CDR1 SGHTA and CDR2 FQGNSA. Deletions cut 5 bases from V and 4 bases from J, with 18 bases between. The CDR3 DNA reads TGTGCCAGCAGCGGTCCGACAGGACCCCTGGGGGCCAACGTCCTGACTTTC. Its translation is CASSGPTGPLGANVLTF.